This entry describes one T cell receptor beta chain. In the original workflow: The authors estimated nucleated cell counts from reference gene primer amplification. Using immunoSEQ multiplex PCR, the repertoire was profiled, and TCRdb retains in-frame clones only, with some absent. The V and J calls and the clone size are those of that table, but D and trimming were determined from the DNA. This sample has some 71,000 clones, with 65% to 90% found just once. The data belong to a study of blood T cell repertoires in COVID-19. Overall study: The United States, Italy and Spain provided the acute and convalescent COVID-19 samples. PBMCs, B-cell-depleted T cells, or T cells were the source of the cDNA or gDNA that made up the material.

The length of the CDR3 is 15 residues. Germline V gene sequence: CDR1 KGHSH, CDR2 LQKENI. V gave up 2 bases and J gave up 3 bases; unmatched junction bases: 5. The receptor comes from a woman aged 45-65 years with acute or convalescent COVID-19. Sequencing was performed on peripheral blood. This chain joins TRBV18 and TRBJ2-7; 9 positions agree with TRBD2. The chain's CDR3 is CASSPASGTNYEQYF. CDR3 DNA: TGTGCCAGCTCACCAGCTAGCGGGACGAACTACGAGCAGTACTTC.